One and the same sample provided the 21 T cell receptor beta chains below, sequenced in a study of blood T cell repertoires in COVID-19. Clones were read by immunoSEQ multiplex PCR, and TCRdb kept only the in-frame ones, dropping some. Found here are 400,000 to 500,000 clones, roughly 84% of them singletons; the top ten hold approximately 1.3%. The material sequenced was PBMCs or T cells enriched from blood (not recorded which). These receptors were collected from a woman aged 18-30 years who had been exposed to COVID-19.

The rearrangement joins TRBV11-2 to TRBJ1-2; no firm D call. Germline loops: CDR1 SGHAT, CDR2 FQNNGV. This CDR3 comprises 12 residues. V gave up 4 bases and J gave up 6 bases, with 9 bases separating them. The CDR3 nucleotides are TGTGCCAGCAGCTCCTGGGGAGATGGCTACACCTTC. This gives the protein CASSSWGDGYTF. Using reference TRBV11-2 and TRBJ1-2 for the parts outside the CDR3, the full variable domain is EAGVAQSPRYKIIEKRQSVAFWCNPISGHATLYWYQQILGQGPKLLIQFQNNGVVDDSQLPKDRFSAERLKGVDSTLKIQPAKLEDSAVYLCASSSWGDGYTFGSGTRLTVV.

The V gene is TRBV4-3, the J gene TRBJ1-1, with a possible D match to TRBD1 (6 bases). The CDR3 consists of 16 residues. V was pared by 1 base and J by 4 bases, with 16 bases between. CDR1 LGHNA and CDR2 YSLEER come from the germline V gene. CDR3 in amino acids: CASSQGAAGEGTEAFF. For the CDR3, the DNA is TGCGCCAGCAGCCAAGGAGCGGCAGGGGAGGGCACTGAAGCTTTCTTT.

The V gene is TRBV27, the J gene TRBJ2-7, with TRBD2 matching 7 bases. V shed 10 bases, J shed 4 bases, and the junction held 10 bases outside the gene matches. Germline V gives CDR1 MNHEY, CDR2 SMNVEV (reference sequence). The CDR3 runs 13 residues. The CDR3 DNA sequence: TGTGCCAATCCTAGCGGATTTAAGTACGAGCAGTACTTC. It codes for CANPSGFKYEQYF.

Points on this clone: Its ends do not fully match the called genes, so a read error is possible. V is TRBV7-7 and J is TRBJ2-1; 10 positions match TRBD2. The CDR3 has 15 amino acids. Germline V lookup: CDR1 SSHAT, CDR2 FNYEAQ (reference sequence). CDR3 bases: TGTGCTAGCAGTCTAGCGGGGGCCCCTGGGCATGAGCAGTTCTTC. Protein product: CASSLAGAPGHEQFF.

This chain links TRBV11-2 with TRBJ2-1; the D gene is possibly TRBD2 (6 bases). This CDR3 is built from 14 residues. V was shortened by 1 base and J by 4 bases, with 8 bases between the two germline ends. Germline CDR1 reads SGHAT; CDR2 reads FQNNGV. The CDR3 coding sequence is TGTGCCAGCAGCTTAGCTAGCGCATACAATGAGCAGTTCTTC. Protein: CASSLASAYNEQFF.

The chain is built from TRBV9 and TRBJ1-1; 9 nucleotides agree with TRBD1. Trimming at V came to 8 bases and at J to 7 bases, leaving 12 bases not matched to a gene. Germline CDR1 is SGDLS and CDR2 is YYNGEE. This CDR3 is 14 amino acids long. The CDR3 is CASSPGTGPNEAFF. In DNA, the CDR3 is TGTGCCAGTTCTCCCGGGACAGGGCCAAATGAAGCTTTCTTT.

J is TRBJ2-7 and V is TRBV4-3, with TRBD1 matching over 8 bases. The CDR3 spans 15 residues. CDR1 LGHNA and CDR2 YSLEER come from the germline V gene. Trimming cost V 0 bases and J 3 bases; bases outside gene matches: 4. CDR3 loop: CASSQDRGHFYEQYF. Here the CDR3 DNA reads TGCGCCAGCAGCCAAGACAGGGGGCATTTCTACGAGCAGTACTTC.

This chain connects TRBV27 to TRBJ1-2; TRBD1 is a possible D gene (6 bases). Between the trimmed V and J ends, which lost 10 bases and 4 bases, there was a span of 19 bases. The CDR3 contains 14 residues. Germline V gene lookup returns CDR1 MNHEY and CDR2 SMNVEV (reference sequence). The chain's CDR3 is CATWGGGVIYGYTF. The CDR3 DNA follows: TGTGCCACCTGGGGAGGGGGGGTGATCTATGGCTACACCTTC.

As to this clone: The sample carries other DNA sequences with the same CDR3. The rearrangement uses TRBV28 and TRBJ1-5; D remains ambiguous. The CDR3 has 11 residues. With 5 bases removed from V and 6 bases from J, the gap between germline ends came to 5 bases. Germline V lookup: CDR1 MDHEN, CDR2 SYDVKM. The chain's CDR3 is CASSSSQPQHF. The CDR3 bases are TGTGCCAGCAGTAGTAGTCAGCCCCAGCATTTT. Full variable domain (remainder filled in from reference TRBV28 and TRBJ1-5): DVKVTQSSRYLVKRTGEKVFLECVQDMDHENMFWYRQDPGLGLRLIYFSYDVKMKEKGDIPEGYSVSREKKERFSLILESASTNQTSMYLCASSSSQPQHFGDGTRLSIL.

The J gene is TRBJ2-7, the V gene TRBV29-1; tentative D call: TRBD1 (6 bases). The CDR3 spans 11 residues. Trimming removed 7 bases at V and 3 bases at J, with 10 bases between. Germline V gene sequence: CDR1 SQVTM, CDR2 ANQGSEA. The CDR3: CSGSRGYEQYF. CDR3 sequence (DNA): TGCAGCGGGTCCAGGGGCTACGAGCAGTACTTC.

This chain joins TRBV5-1 and TRBJ2-6, with TRBD1 as a possible D gene (6 bases). Germline V CDR1 and CDR2: SGHRS, YFSETQ. The V end was cut by 5 bases, the J end by 0 bases, with 9 bases between. The CDR3 is 15 amino acids. CDR3 sequence: CASRGQPSGANVLTF. CDR3 sequence (DNA): TGCGCCAGCAGAGGACAGCCCTCTGGGGCCAACGTCCTGACTTTC.

The V gene is TRBV19, the J gene TRBJ1-6; TRBD1 aligns across 9 bases. After removal of 4 bases from V and 5 bases from J, the junction contained 3 bases not matched to a gene. CDR1 is LNHDA and CDR2 is SQIVND in the germline V gene (reference sequence). CDR3 size: 15 residues. This chain's CDR3 is CASSNRGRDNSPLHF. CDR3 DNA sequence: TGTGCCAGTAGTAACAGGGGGCGAGATAATTCACCCCTCCACTTT. Drawing the rest from reference TRBV19 and TRBJ1-6, the complete variable domain is DGGITQSPKYLFRKEGQNVTLSCEQNLNHDAMYWYRQDPGQGLRLIYYSQIVNDFQKGDIAEGYSVSREKKESFPLTVTSAQKNPTAFYLCASSNRGRDNSPLHFGNGTRLTVT.

This clone was recorded once. This chain links TRBV28 with TRBJ1-2; possibly TRBD1 for D (6 bases). Looked up from germline, CDR1 is MDHEN and CDR2 is SYDVKM. The ends were cut back, 5 bases at V and 0 bases at J, with 22 bases in the middle. This CDR3 spans 18 amino acids. The CDR3 region has the DNA TGTGCCAGCAGTCCGACCGGGACAACCCTCTCAGCTAACTATGGCTACACCTTC. Amino acid sequence: CASSPTGTTLSANYGYTF.

V is TRBV4-1 and J is TRBJ2-7; D is possibly TRBD1 (5 bases). The CDR3 runs to 13 residues. Trimming removed 6 bases from V and 3 bases from J, with 12 bases in between. Germline CDR1 and CDR2: MGHRA and YSYEKL. This CDR3 is CASRQVGNYEQYF. The CDR3 bases are TGCGCCAGCAGACAGGTTGGGAACTACGAGCAGTACTTC.

The J gene is TRBJ2-1, the V gene TRBV4-1; perhaps TRBD2 as D (5 bases). Germline loops: CDR1 MGHRA, CDR2 YSYEKL. Trimming took off 1 base at V and 4 bases at J, with 5 bases between the two ends. The CDR3 contains 13 residues. Here the CDR3 DNA reads TGCGCCAGCAGCCAAGGGGAGTACAATGAGCAGTTCTTC. It is translated as CASSQGEYNEQFF.

This clone was seen only a few times. The gene calls are TRBV4-2 and TRBJ2-1; 7 nucleotides agree with TRBD2. The ends lost 3 bases at V and 5 bases at J; junction bases unmatched: 7. CDR1 and CDR2 from the germline V gene are LGHNA and YNFKEQ. This CDR3 has 15 amino acids. Here the CDR3 reads CASSQWSGVDNEQFF. DNA of the CDR3: TGTGCCAGCAGCCAGTGGAGCGGGGTGGACAATGAGCAGTTCTTC.

The chain employs TRBV18 and TRBJ1-2, with TRBD1 matching over 7 bases. Per germline, CDR1 KGHSH and CDR2 LQKENI. The trim removed 8 bases at V and 6 bases at J, leaving 3 bases unmatched. The CDR3 is 11 residues long. CDR3 nucleotide sequence: TGTGCCAGCGCGACAGGGAATGGCTACACCTTC. Its protein product is CASATGNGYTF.

This clone was recorded once. The chain is built from TRBV6-4 and TRBJ1-3; 10 bases match TRBD1. The CDR3 runs 17 residues. The junction had 8 bases not matched to a gene; V was cut back by 6 bases and J by 0 bases. CDR1 is MRHNA and CDR2 is SNTAGT in the germline V gene. In DNA form, the CDR3 reads TGTGCCAGCAGAACACCGGGACAGGGGACCTCTGGAAACACCATATATTTT. Protein: CASRTPGQGTSGNTIYF.

This sequence joins TRBV7-6 and TRBJ1-4; a weak D match, TRBD1 (5 bases). Germline CDR1 reads SGHVS; CDR2 reads FNYEAQ. There are 15 residues in the CDR3. Trimming took off 5 bases at V and 3 bases at J, with 13 bases between the two ends. The CDR3 nucleotides read TGTGCCAGCAGCACCCGGGCAGGGCCTAATGAAAAACTGTTTTTT. This sequence encodes CASSTRAGPNEKLFF.

As DNA, the CDR3 is TGTGCCACCAGCAGAGCGGACTTCGACCCCCTACTGTCCAAACTGTTTTTT. It codes for CATSRADFDPLLSKLFF. The chain has TRBV15 and TRBJ1-4, with unresolved D. V shed 1 base and J shed 11 bases, with 23 bases lying between them. Germline V CDR1 and CDR2: LNHNV, YYDKDF (reference sequence). The CDR3 consists of 17 residues.

V and J are TRBV5-1 and TRBJ2-3; TRBD2 is a possible D gene (5 bases). The CDR3 sequence is 15 residues long. Trimming took off 2 bases at V and 1 base at J, with 11 bases between the two ends. Per the germline V gene, CDR1 is SGHRS and CDR2 is YFSETQ. In DNA, the CDR3 is TGCGCCAGCAGCTTTCAGGAACTAGGCACAGATACGCAGTATTTT. This encodes CASSFQELGTDTQYF.